This is a list of T cell receptor beta chains from one sample in a study of graft-versus-host responses after intestinal transplantation. The assay was immunoSEQ multiplex PCR, and TCRdb's table has in-frame clones only and misses some. The sample shows under 20,000 clones, roughly 86% of them seen only once. This specimen consisted of PBMCs, obtained roughly 32 weeks after intestinal transplant. Receptors were obtained from a human patient who received an intestinal transplant, so some T cells may come from the graft donor. CDR3s include the opening cysteine and the closing phenylalanine or tryptophan. A D gene is named only where the DNA matches it firmly. Some rows have no size entry. The others give once, few or many, or a class for an expanded clone.

j_gene	d_gene	abundance	v_gene	CDR3aa	CDR3nt
TRBJ2-5	-	-	TRBV20-1	CSAIGQETQYF	TGCAGTGCTATCGGTCAAGAGACCCAGTACTTC
TRBJ2-1	TRBD1	-	TRBV30	CAWSDQQGTEQFF	TGTGCCTGGAGTGATCAACAGGGGACTGAGCAGTTCTTC
TRBJ2-3	TRBD2	-	TRBV14	CASSPYSGGEDTQYF	TGTGCCAGCAGCCCTTATAGCGGGGGCGAGGATACGCAGTATTTT
TRBJ1-5	-	few	TRBV4-1	CASSQDMDNSNQPQHF	TGTGCCAGCAGCCAAGATATGGACAATAGCAATCAGCCCCAGCATTTT
TRBJ1-2	-	-	TRBV6-5	CASSYSTDLYGYTF	TGTGCCAGCAGTTACTCGACAGATCTCTATGGCTACACCTTC
TRBJ1-2	-	-	TRBV6-5	CASSQGINYGYTF	TGTGCCAGCAGTCAGGGGATTAACTATGGCTACACCTTC
TRBJ2-1	TRBD1	-	TRBV9	CASSVAVTGVNEQFF	TGTGCCAGCAGCGTAGCGGTGACAGGGGTCAATGAGCAGTTCTTC
TRBJ1-2	TRBD1	-	TRBV19	CASSIRDRGNYGYTF	TGTGCCAGTAGTATAAGGGACAGGGGGAACTATGGCTACACCTTC
TRBJ1-1	-	-	TRBV5-5	CASSFQGAEAFF	TGTGCCAGCAGCTTTCAAGGGGCTGAAGCTTTCTTT
TRBJ2-7	TRBD1	-	TRBV18	CASSPKAGGDEQYF	TGTGCCAGCTCACCAAAGGCAGGGGGCGACGAGCAGTACTTC
TRBJ2-3	-	-	TRBV25-1	CASSPAWGAGDTQYF	TGTGCCAGCAGTCCCGCCTGGGGGGCTGGAGATACGCAGTATTTT
TRBJ2-1	-	-	TRBV7-8	CASSLSGRGHAAFF	TGTGCCAGCAGCTTATCAGGCCGGGGCCACGCGGCCTTCTTC
TRBJ1-5	-	-	TRBV11-3	CASRERQRFNQPQHF	TGTGCCAGCAGAGAGCGTCAGAGGTTCAATCAGCCCCAGCATTTT
TRBJ2-3	-	once	TRBV21-1	CASSKVTSGVTDTQYF	TGTGCCAGCAGCAAAGTCACTAGCGGGGTGACAGATACGCAGTATTTT
TRBJ2-3	TRBD2	few	TRBV5-1	CASRVAGGYTDTQYF	TGCGCCAGCAGAGTAGCGGGGGGGTACACAGATACGCAGTATTTT
TRBJ2-7	-	-	TRBV21-1	CASSKRYDRAYEQYF	TGTGCCAGCAGCAAACGATACGATCGAGCCTACGAGCAGTACTTC
TRBJ2-7	-	-	TRBV30	CAWSSTYEQYF	TGTGCCTGGAGTTCTACCTACGAGCAGTACTTC